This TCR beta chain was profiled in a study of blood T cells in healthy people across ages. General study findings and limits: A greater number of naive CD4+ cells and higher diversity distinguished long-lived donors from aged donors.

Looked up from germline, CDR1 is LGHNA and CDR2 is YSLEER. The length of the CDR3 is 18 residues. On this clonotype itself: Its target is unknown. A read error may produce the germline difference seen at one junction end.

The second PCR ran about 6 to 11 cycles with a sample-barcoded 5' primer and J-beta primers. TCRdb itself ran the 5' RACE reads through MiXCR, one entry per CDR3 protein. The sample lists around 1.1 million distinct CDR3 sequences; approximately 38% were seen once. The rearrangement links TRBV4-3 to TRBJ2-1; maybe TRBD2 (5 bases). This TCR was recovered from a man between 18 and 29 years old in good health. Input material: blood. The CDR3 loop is CANSQDGVASSSYNEQFF. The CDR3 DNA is TGCGCCAACAGCCAAGATGGGGTAGCGTCGAGCTCCTACAATGAGCAGTTCTTC.